This TCR beta chain was sequenced during a study of blood T cell repertoires in COVID-19. Per the original methods: The assay estimated nucleated cells by amplifying reference gene primers. Repertoires were generated with immunoSEQ multiplex PCR, while TCRdb's copy carries only in-frame clones and drops some. The V and J calls and clone size come from that table; D and trimming were worked out from the DNA. The sample consists of around 250,000 clones, roughly 85% of them appearing once. There are 15 residues in the CDR3. Germline trimming cut 3 bases from V and 10 bases from J; bases unmatched to any gene: 7. The germline CDR1 and CDR2 sequences are SEHNR and FQNEAQ (reference sequence). As for this clone: Other nucleotide sequences in the sample specify the same CDR3.

The chain recombines TRBV7-9 with TRBJ1-6, with TRBD1 identical over 9 bases. Sequenced input: PBMCs or T cells enriched from blood (not recorded which). This receptor was identified in a woman between 45 and 65 years old with acute COVID-19. The CDR3 loop reads CASSLEQGAGSPLHF. The CDR3 DNA sequence: TGTGCCAGCAGCTTGGAACAGGGGGCCGGATCACCCCTCCACTTT. Using reference TRBV7-9 and TRBJ1-6 for the parts outside the CDR3, the full variable domain is DTGVSQNPRHKITKRGQNVTFRCDPISEHNRLYWYRQTLGQGPEFLTYFQNEAQLEKSRLLSDRFSAERPKGSFSTLEIQRTEQGDSAMYLCASSLEQGAGSPLHFGNGTRLTVT.